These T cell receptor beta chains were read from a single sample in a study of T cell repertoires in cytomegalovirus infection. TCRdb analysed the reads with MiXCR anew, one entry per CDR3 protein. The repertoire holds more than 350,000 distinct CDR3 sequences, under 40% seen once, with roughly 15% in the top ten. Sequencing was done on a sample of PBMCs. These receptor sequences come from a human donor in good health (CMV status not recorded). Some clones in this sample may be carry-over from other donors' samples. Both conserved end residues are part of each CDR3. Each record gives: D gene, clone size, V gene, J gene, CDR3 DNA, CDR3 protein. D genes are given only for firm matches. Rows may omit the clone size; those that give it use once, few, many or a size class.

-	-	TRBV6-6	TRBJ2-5	TGTGCCAGCAGTTACGGGACGGTGGGGGAGACCCAGTACTTC	CASSYGTVGETQYF
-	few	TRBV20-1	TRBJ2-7	TGCAGTGCCCGGGGCGAGACTTCTTCCTACGAGCAGTACTTC	CSARGETSSYEQYF
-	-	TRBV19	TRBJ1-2	TGTGCCAGTAGTATAGAAGACGGACCCTATGGCTACACCTTC	CASSIEDGPYGYTF
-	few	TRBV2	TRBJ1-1	TGTGCCAGCCTGGCAGGGGAGGGGACTGAAGCTTTCTTT	CASLAGEGTEAFF
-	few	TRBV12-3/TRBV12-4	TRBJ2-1	TGTGCCAGCAGTTTAGCGAGAGGCGGTGGTGAGCAGTTCTTC	CASSLARGGGEQFF
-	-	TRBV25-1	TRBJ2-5	TGTGCCAGCAGTGAATCCGGCCGTCTGGGAGAGACCCAGTACTTC	CASSESGRLGETQYF
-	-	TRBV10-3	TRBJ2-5	TGTGCCATCAGTACCCTGGCGGGGGAGACCCAGTACTTC	CAISTLAGETQYF
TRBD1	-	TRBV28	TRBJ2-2	TGTGCCAGCAGTTTAAAGGGACAGGGTTGGTCGGTCACCGGGGAGCTGTTTTTT	CASSLKGQGWSVTGELFF
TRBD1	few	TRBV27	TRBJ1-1	TGTGCCAGCAGCCATATACCTACAGGGGACACTGAAGCTTTCTTT	CASSHIPTGDTEAFF
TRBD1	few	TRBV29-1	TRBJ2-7	TGCAGCGTGAGCACCGGGACAGGGGTGTACGAGCAGTACTTC	CSVSTGTGVYEQYF
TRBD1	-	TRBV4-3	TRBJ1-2	TGCGCCAGCAGCCGTCCGACAGGGGATATAGTTGGCTACACCTTC	CASSRPTGDIVGYTF
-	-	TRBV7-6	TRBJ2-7	TGTGCCAGCAGCTTAACCCCGGGACCCCGAGGCTTCTACGAGCAGTACTTC	CASSLTPGPRGFYEQYF
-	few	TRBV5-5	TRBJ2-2	TGTGCCAGCAGCTTGGCGCGTAACCGTTTCACCGGGGAGCTGTTTTTT	CASSLARNRFTGELFF
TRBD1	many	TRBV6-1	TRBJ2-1	TGTGCCAGCAGTGGGGCGGACAGGGTATACAATGAGCAGTTCTTC	CASSGADRVYNEQFF
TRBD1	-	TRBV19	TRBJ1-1	TGTGCCAGTAGTCTCGACAGGACAGGGGTGACCACTGAAGCTTTCTTT	CASSLDRTGVTTEAFF
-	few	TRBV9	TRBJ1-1	TGTGCCAGCAGCGTAGAGGGAAGGGGCAGGGCGAACACTGAAGCTTTCTTT	CASSVEGRGRANTEAFF
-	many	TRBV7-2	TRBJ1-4	TGTGCCAGCAGCCCAGTCTTCGGTGAAAAACTGTTTTTT	CASSPVFGEKLFF
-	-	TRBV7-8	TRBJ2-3	TGTGCCAGCAGCCCACCCACGGCAGGTAGCACAGATACGCAGTATTTT	CASSPPTAGSTDTQYF
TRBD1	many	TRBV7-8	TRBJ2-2	TGTGCCAGCAGCTTAGGAGCCCTCAGACAGGGTGTACGTCCCGGGGAGCTGTTTTTT	CASSLGALRQGVRPGELFF
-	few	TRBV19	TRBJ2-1	TGTGCCAGTAGTTTCAGGGGACACAAGGATAATGAGCAGTTCTTC	CASSFRGHKDNEQFF
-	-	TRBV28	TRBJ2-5	TGTGCCAGCAGTTTCCACCAGGAAGGAGAGACCCAGTACTTC	CASSFHQEGETQYF
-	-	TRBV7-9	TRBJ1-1	TGTGCCAGCAGCTTAATCGGCCCCAGGAACACTGAAGCTTTCTTT	CASSLIGPRNTEAFF
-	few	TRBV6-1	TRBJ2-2	TGTGCCAGCAATCTCAGGAGAGGGGGTACCGGGGAGCTGTTTTTT	CASNLRRGGTGELFF
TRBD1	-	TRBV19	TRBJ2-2	TGTGCCAGTAGTACGGGACAGGTGGAGCTGTTTTTT	CASSTGQVELFF
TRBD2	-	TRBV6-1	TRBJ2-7	TGTGCCAGCACTACCGGGACTAGCGGCCCCTACGAGCAGTACTTC	CASTTGTSGPYEQYF
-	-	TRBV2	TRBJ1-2	TGTGCCAGCAGTGTATATAGGGGACCTCTCTATGGCTACACCTTC	CASSVYRGPLYGYTF
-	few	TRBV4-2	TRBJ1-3	TGTGCCAGCTGGGGGGGCAGTCCTTCTGGAAACACCATATATTTT	CASWGGSPSGNTIYF
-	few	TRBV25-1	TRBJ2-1	TGTGCCAGCACCGGGACAGGGAGTGTTAGCGGGGGGAGTGGGCAGTTCTTC	CASTGTGSVSGGSGQFF
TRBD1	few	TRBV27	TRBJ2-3	TGTGCCAGCAGTGCCGCCGGGACAGGGGTCGGAAGAGATACGCAGTATTTT	CASSAAGTGVGRDTQYF
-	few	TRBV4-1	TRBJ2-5	TGTGCCAGCAGCCAAGATCCCCGGGAGACCCAGTACTTC	CASSQDPRETQYF
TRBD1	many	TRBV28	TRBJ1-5	TGTGCCAGCAGACCCAGACAGGGTAGCAATCAGCCCCAGCATTTT	CASRPRQGSNQPQHF
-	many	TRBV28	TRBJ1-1	TGTGCCAGCAGGCGACAAGCAATGAACACTGAAGCTTTCTTT	CASRRQAMNTEAFF
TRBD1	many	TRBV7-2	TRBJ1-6	TGTGCCAGCAGCCTTAGGGGACAGGGGCTCTCACCCCTCCACTTT	CASSLRGQGLSPLHF
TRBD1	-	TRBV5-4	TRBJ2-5	TGTGCCAGCAGCTTTGGCGGGACAGGGTACCAAGAGACCCAGTACTTC	CASSFGGTGYQETQYF
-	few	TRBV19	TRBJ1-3	TGTGCCAGTAGTCCCGCCGGGACCGGGAACACCATATATTTT	CASSPAGTGNTIYF
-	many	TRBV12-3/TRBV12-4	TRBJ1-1	TGTGCCAGCAGACCCACAGGGACGAACACTGAAGCTTTCTTT	CASRPTGTNTEAFF
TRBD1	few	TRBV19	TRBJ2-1	TGTGCCAGTAGGATCGACAGGGAAAGCACCTACAATGAGCAGTTCTTC	CASRIDRESTYNEQFF
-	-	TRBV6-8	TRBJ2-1	TGTGCCAGCAGTTACTCCAGGTGGAATGAGCAGTTCTTC	CASSYSRWNEQFF
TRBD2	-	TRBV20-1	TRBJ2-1	TGCAGTGCTAGAGCCCTAGCGGGGTTCTACAAGGAGCAGTTCTTC	CSARALAGFYKEQFF
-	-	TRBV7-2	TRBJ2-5	TGTGCCAGCAGCTTTTCGCGGGCACAAGAGACCCAGTACTTC	CASSFSRAQETQYF
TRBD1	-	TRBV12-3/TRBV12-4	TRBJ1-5	TGTGCCAGCAGGGACCCCCGGGACAGGGACAATCAGCCCCAGCATTTT	CASRDPRDRDNQPQHF
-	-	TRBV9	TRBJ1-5	TGTGCCAGCAACTCACGCGGGGGGCTCGATCAGCCCCAGCATTTT	CASNSRGGLDQPQHF
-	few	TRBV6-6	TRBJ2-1	TGTGCCAGCAGTGGGGATCAGGGGCAAGGGCAGTTCTTC	CASSGDQGQGQFF
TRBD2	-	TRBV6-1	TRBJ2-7	TGTGCCACTCAGCGGGGCCTACACTACGAGCAGTACTTC	CATQRGLHYEQYF
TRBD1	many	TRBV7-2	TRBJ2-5	TGTGCCAGCAGCTGGGACAGGGGGCGCGAGACCCAGTACTTC	CASSWDRGRETQYF
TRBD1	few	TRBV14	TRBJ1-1	TGTGCCAGCAGCCAAGAGAGGACAGGGGGCTCGCAGGCTTTCTTT	CASSQERTGGSQAFF
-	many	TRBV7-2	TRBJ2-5	TGTGCCAGCAGCTTAAAATGGGGGCAGGCACAAGAGACCCAGTACTTC	CASSLKWGQAQETQYF
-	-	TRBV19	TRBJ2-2	TGTGCCAGTAGTATCCGGGCCGAAGGATACACCGGGGAGCTGTTTTTT	CASSIRAEGYTGELFF
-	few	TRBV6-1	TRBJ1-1	TGTGCCAGCAGTGAGCGGGCAGGAAGGGGTTCGTCTTTCTTT	CASSERAGRGSSFF
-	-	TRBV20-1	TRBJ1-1	TGCAGTGCTAGCCGGGGGCACACTGAAGCTTTCTTT	CSASRGHTEAFF
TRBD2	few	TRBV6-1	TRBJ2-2	TGTGCCAGCAGCCGGGGGAGGGCCACGGGCGGAGGCGGGGAGCTGTTTTTT	CASSRGRATGGGGELFF
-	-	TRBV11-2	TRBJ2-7	TGTGCCAGCAGCTTAGTAGGGCCAGGCTCCTACGAGCAGTACTTC	CASSLVGPGSYEQYF
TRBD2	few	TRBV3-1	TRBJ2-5	TGTGCCAGCAGCCCCTGGACTAGCGGGGACCAAGAGACCCAGTACTTC	CASSPWTSGDQETQYF
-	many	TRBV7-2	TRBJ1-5	TGTGCCAGCAGCTTACGGGCGTGGCCAACGGACAATCAGCCCCAGCATTTT	CASSLRAWPTDNQPQHF